The source of this T cell receptor (beta chain) is a study of CD8+ T cells in alopecia areata. Study-level background: The roughly 6-10-week-old female C3H/HeJ mice were given skin taken from approximately 6-12-month-old C3H/HeJ graft donors that had spontaneous alopecia.

This clone was seen a handful of times. What it binds is not known. Mouse names are used for the genes. The read falls 4 residues short of the CDR3 end, and the missing part is taken from the germline J gene. This CDR3 comprises 14 residues. Germline-derived CDR1 and CDR2 are FNHDT and SITEND (reference sequence). The authors extracted RNA and reverse transcribed it into cDNA as the sequencing template. Only in-frame clones appear in the TCRdb table, and some are missing; sequencing was by immunoSEQ multiplex PCR. In total the sample includes about 120,000 clones, none of them seen once. Overall study findings and caveats: The study found TCR sharing across patients less clear than in mice, possibly for HLA reasons. In lesional scalp, particularly from alopecia totalis/universalis, clonality was higher than in normal scalp. Scalp data also include sequences from resident alphabeta T cells of normal skin.

This clonotype was obtained from a C3H/HeJ mouse with alopecia areata. This mouse strain has H2-k as its MHC haplotype. This rearrangement joins TRBV19 to TRBJ2-7; a possible D gene is TRBD1 (6 bases). Sequenced material: lesional skin. CDR3: CASSSRDTPYEQYF. Incomplete CDR3 DNA: TGTGCCAGCAGTTCCCGGGACACCCCATAT. The full variable domain, its missing parts supplied by reference TRBV19 and TRBJ2-7, is GGIITQTPKFLIGQEGQKLTLKCQQNFNHDTMYWYRQDSGKGLRLIYYSITENDLQKGDLSEGYDASREKKSSFSLTVTSAQKNEMAVFLCASSSRDTPYEQYFGPGTRLTVL.